The 13 T cell receptor beta chains given below trace back to one sample, sequenced in a study of T cell repertoires in cytomegalovirus infection. TCRdb re-called the reads with MiXCR, one entry per CDR3 protein. The top ten clones hold 10% of a sample with around 130,000 distinct CDR3 sequences, 8.8% of them seen once. Material: PBMCs. These receptors all come from a human donor in good health (CMV status not recorded). Some clones in this sample may be carry-over from other donors' samples.

This clonotype has ten or more counts. The rearrangement joins TRBV6-5 to TRBJ1-1; D unresolved. Per the germline V gene, CDR1 is MNHEY and CDR2 is SVGAGI. V lost 6 bases to trimming and J lost 0 bases, with 8 bases between them. The CDR3 consists of 13 residues. The CDR3 loop is CASSTKLNTEAFF. CDR3 DNA sequence: TGTGCCAGCAGCACCAAACTGAACACTGAAGCTTTCTTT.

This clonotype was recorded at least ten times. The V and J genes are TRBV2 and TRBJ2-1; D is possibly TRBD1 (6 bases). Germline V gene sequence: CDR1 SNHLY, CDR2 FYNNEI. The CDR3 runs to 12 residues. V was cut by 6 bases and J by 10 bases, with 13 bases left in between. The CDR3 DNA sequence: TGTGCCAGCAGCTCAGGGGTTTACGAGCAGTTCTTC. Translating it yields CASSSGVYEQFF.

CDR3 residues: CASSTYGGNTGELFF. CDR3 bases: TGTGCCAGCAGCACGTACGGGGGTAACACCGGGGAGCTGTTTTTT. V gene TRBV7-6 combines with J gene TRBJ2-2, with a tentative D call TRBD2 (6 bases). Germline V CDR1 and CDR2: SGHVS, FNYEAQ. The CDR3 consists of 15 residues. Deletions cut 5 bases from V and 2 bases from J, with 12 bases between.

This clonotype appeared many times. This chain links TRBV20-1 with TRBJ2-5; D possibly corresponds to TRBD2 (7 bases). CDR3 length: 13 amino acids. Trimming left V 5 bases short and J 8 bases short, with 18 bases between. Germline-derived CDR1 and CDR2 are DFQATT and SNEGSKA (reference sequence). The CDR3 DNA follows: TGCAGTGCTTCGATGGGGGCGGGGGCAACCCAGTACTTC. Its translation is CSASMGAGATQYF.

There are many counts of this clonotype. This chain links TRBV5-1 with TRBJ2-1; 10 nucleotides align to TRBD2. Germline CDR1 SGHRS, CDR2 YFSETQ. This CDR3 is built from 15 residues. V was pared by 2 bases and J by 3 bases, with 2 bases of the junction left unmatched. The chain's CDR3 is CASSFVAGGYNEQFF. In DNA form, the CDR3 reads TGCGCCAGCAGCTTCGTAGCGGGGGGCTACAATGAGCAGTTCTTC. Based on the CDR3 plus reference TRBV5-1 and TRBJ2-1, the full variable domain is KAGVTQTPRYLIKTRGQQVTLSCSPISGHRSVSWYQQTPGQGLQFLFEYFSETQRNKGNFPGRFSGRQFSNSRSEMNVSTLELGDSALYLCASSFVAGGYNEQFFGPGTRLTVL.

This clonotype was counted ten times or more. This sequence joins TRBV4-1 and TRBJ1-5; D gene ambiguous. V shed 0 bases and J shed 1 base, with 10 bases lying between them. The germline V gene has CDR1 MGHRA and CDR2 YSYEKL. The CDR3 totals 16 residues. The DNA for the CDR3 is TGCGCCAGCAGCCAAGAGGGGAGTTCGAGCAATCAGCCCCAGCATTTT. This gives the protein CASSQEGSSSNQPQHF.

This clonotype occurred many times. The V gene is TRBV6-6, the J gene TRBJ2-6; D call uncertain. The V gene's germline CDR1 is MNHNY and CDR2 SVGAGI (reference sequence). This CDR3 has 17 amino acids. Trimming cost V 5 bases and J 4 bases, with 18 bases left between them. CDR3 amino acids: CASSPGNRRSGANVLTF. The CDR3 region has the DNA TGTGCCAGCAGTCCAGGCAACCGAAGGTCGGGGGCCAACGTCCTGACTTTC.

This clonotype was counted only a few times. This rearrangement joins TRBV18 to TRBJ1-3, with D unresolved. V was cut by 1 base and J by 2 bases, with 9 bases left in between. The CDR3 is 15 amino acids. Per germline, CDR1 KGHSH and CDR2 LQKENI. In nucleotides, the CDR3 is TGTGCCAGCTCACCACTGGCCGGACCTGGAAACACCATATATTTT. Its translation: CASSPLAGPGNTIYF.

The sample holds a few counts of this clonotype. CDR3 nucleotides: TGTGCCATCAGTGAAGGTGCAGGGGGCGCGGATACGCAGTATTTT. The encoded protein is CAISEGAGGADTQYF. The rearrangement links TRBV10-3 to TRBJ2-3; 8 nucleotides line up with TRBD1. J was trimmed by 6 bases and V by 3 bases; bases with no gene match: 8. The CDR3 has 15 amino acids. The germline V gene encodes CDR1 ENHRY and CDR2 SYGVKD.

This clonotype was detected many times. V usage is TRBV29-1 and J usage is TRBJ2-7; D uncertain. This CDR3 comprises 11 residues. Germline loops: CDR1 SQVTM, CDR2 ANQGSEA. V lost 3 bases and J lost 2, with 5 bases in between. The CDR3: CSVETAYEQYF. The DNA of the CDR3 is TGCAGCGTTGAGACCGCCTACGAGCAGTACTTC.

Ten or more counts support this clonotype. The V gene is TRBV7-9, the J gene TRBJ1-2; D is unresolved. Germline CDR1 reads SEHNR; CDR2 reads FQNEAQ (reference sequence). Deletions cut 4 bases from V and 7 bases from J, with 22 bases between. The CDR3 is 16 residues long. The chain's CDR3 is CASSSLQLGVRGGYTF. CDR3 DNA sequence: TGTGCCAGCAGCTCACTGCAACTCGGTGTTCGGGGTGGCTACACCTTC.

This sequence joins TRBV28 and TRBJ1-1; 10 bases line up with TRBD1. The CDR3 totals 14 residues. Unmatched junction bases numbered 6, after V lost 6 bases and J lost 5 bases. Germline V gene data show CDR1 as MDHEN and CDR2 as SYDVKM. The CDR3 coding sequence is TGTGCCAGCAGCAGAGACAGGGGGCGGACTGAAGCTTTCTTT. Protein: CASSRDRGRTEAFF.

This clonotype appeared a few times. The rearrangement links TRBV28 to TRBJ2-5, with D uncertain. CDR3 size: 15 residues. The germline V gene encodes CDR1 MDHEN and CDR2 SYDVKM. V was clipped by 5 bases and J by 9 bases, with 22 bases between them. The CDR3 DNA reads TGTGCCAGCAGTCCACTGAATGCCAAATTGGAACCCCAGTACTTC. Encoded protein: CASSPLNAKLEPQYF. Filled out from reference TRBV28 and TRBJ2-5, the complete variable domain reads DVKVTQSSRYLVKRTGEKVFLECVQDMDHENMFWYRQDPGLGLRLIYFSYDVKMKEKGDIPEGYSVSREKKERFSLILESASTNQTSMYLCASSPLNAKLEPQYFGPGTRLLVL.